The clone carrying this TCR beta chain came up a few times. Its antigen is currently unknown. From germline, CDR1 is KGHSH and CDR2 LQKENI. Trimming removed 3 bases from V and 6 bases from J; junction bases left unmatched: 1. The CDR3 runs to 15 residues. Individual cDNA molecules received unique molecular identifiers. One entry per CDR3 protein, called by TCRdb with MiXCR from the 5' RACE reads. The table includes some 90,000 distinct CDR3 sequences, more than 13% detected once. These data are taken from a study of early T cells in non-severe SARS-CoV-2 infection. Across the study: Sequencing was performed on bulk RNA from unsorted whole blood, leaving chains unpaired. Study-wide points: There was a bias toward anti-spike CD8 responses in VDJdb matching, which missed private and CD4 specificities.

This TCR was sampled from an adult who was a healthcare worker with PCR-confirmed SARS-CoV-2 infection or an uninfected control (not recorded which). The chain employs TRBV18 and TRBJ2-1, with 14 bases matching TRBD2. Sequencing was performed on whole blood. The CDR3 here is CASSPGTSGSNEQFF. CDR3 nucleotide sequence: TGTGCCAGCTCACCCGGGACTAGCGGGAGCAATGAGCAGTTCTTC.